A selection of T cell receptor beta chains follows, all from one sample in a study of blood T cell repertoires in COVID-19. Profiled with immunoSEQ multiplex PCR; TCRdb holds only in-frame clones, not every one. The sample lists 250,000 to 350,000 clones; about 88% were seen once. Sequencing was carried out using peripheral blood. These receptors were obtained from a human donor with COVID-19, enrolled during active disease. The donor label of this sample is uncertain. CDR3s include the opening cysteine and the closing phenylalanine or tryptophan. The D gene is left open where the match is weak. Clone size, where shown, is once, few, many, or a class for clones that have expanded.

CDR3	DNA	D	size	length	V	J
CASSLSRGTDTQYF	TGTGCCAGCAGCTTAAGCAGGGGGACAGATACGCAGTATTTT	TRBD1	-	14	TRBV13	TRBJ2-3
CASSPAVAAGAGELFF	TGTGCCAGCTCACCCGCCGTGGCTGCAGGTGCCGGGGAGCTGTTTTTT	-	-	16	TRBV18	TRBJ2-2
CASSFGTGVNSPLHF	TGTGCCAGCAGCTTTGGGACAGGGGTGAATTCACCCCTCCACTTT	TRBD1	-	15	TRBV7-9	TRBJ1-6
CASSPGSIRVGELFF	TGTGCCAGTAGTCCAGGGTCCATCCGGGTCGGGGAGCTGTTTTTT	-	many	15	TRBV19	TRBJ2-2
CASRETDQETQYF	TGTGCCAGTAGGGAGACGGACCAAGAGACCCAGTACTTC	-	-	13	TRBV19	TRBJ2-5
CAISDLAGANGYTF	TGTGCCATCAGTGACTTAGCTGGGGCGAATGGCTACACCTTC	-	-	14	TRBV10-3	TRBJ1-2
CASSQGIGTGQETQYF	TGTGCCAGCAGCCAAGGGATAGGGACAGGCCAAGAGACCCAGTACTTC	TRBD1	once	16	TRBV3-1/TRBV3-2	TRBJ2-5
CSVDRGVTEAFF	TGCAGCGTCGACAGGGGGGTCACTGAAGCTTTCTTT	TRBD1	once	12	TRBV29-1	TRBJ1-1
CASRRTGVSYEQYF	TGTGCCAGCAGACGGACAGGAGTTTCCTACGAGCAGTACTTC	TRBD1	-	14	TRBV6-5	TRBJ2-7
CASSQGDISGNTIYF	TGTGCCAGCAGCCAAGGGGACATCTCTGGAAACACCATATATTTT	-	-	15	TRBV3-1/TRBV3-2	TRBJ1-3
CASSLGLTGSGNTIYF	TGTGCCAGCAGCTTGGGCCTAACAGGGTCGGGAAACACCATATATTTT	-	-	16	TRBV11-3	TRBJ1-3
CASSDSRTGGYYGYTF	TGTGCCAGCAGCGACTCTAGGACAGGGGGTTATTATGGCTACACCTTC	TRBD1	-	16	TRBV28	TRBJ1-2
CASTLVSGYNEQFF	TGTGCCAGCACGCTTGTCTCGGGGTACAATGAGCAGTTCTTC	-	-	14	TRBV7-2	TRBJ2-1
CASSQEGGPTKASYGYTF	TGCGCCAGCAGCCAAGAAGGCGGCCCAACTAAAGCCTCCTATGGCTACACCTTC	-	-	18	TRBV4-1	TRBJ1-2
CSVEERGRGLDYGYTF	TGCAGCGTTGAAGAGCGGGGAAGGGGTCTGGACTATGGCTACACCTTC	-	-	16	TRBV29-1	TRBJ1-2
CASSPRTGGVYGYTF	TGCGCCAGCAGCCCCCGGACAGGGGGAGTCTATGGCTACACCTTC	TRBD1	-	15	TRBV4-3	TRBJ1-2
CASSLEGTSGGNEQFF	TGCGCCAGCAGCTTGGAAGGGACTAGCGGGGGAAATGAGCAGTTCTTC	TRBD2	-	16	TRBV5-1	TRBJ2-1
CATRLGQGAFEQFF	TGTGCCACCCGATTGGGACAGGGGGCGTTTGAGCAGTTCTTC	TRBD1	-	14	TRBV6-6	TRBJ2-1
CSVENGVGGITGELFF	TGCAGCGTTGAAAACGGGGTAGGGGGCATCACCGGGGAGCTGTTTTTT	TRBD1	-	16	TRBV29-1	TRBJ2-2
CASTGTFSTGELFF	TGTGCCAGCACAGGCACATTCTCCACCGGGGAGCTGTTTTTT	-	-	14	TRBV2	TRBJ2-2
CASILDRVNGYTF	TGTGCCAGCATTCTTGACAGGGTCAACGGCTACACCTTC	TRBD1	-	13	TRBV6-5	TRBJ1-2
CASSIRAGTSSYEQYF	TGTGCCAGTAGTATTCGGGCCGGGACTTCCTCCTACGAGCAGTACTTC	-	-	16	TRBV19	TRBJ2-7
CSAGTGVYEQYF	TGCAGCGCGGGGACAGGGGTCTACGAGCAGTACTTC	TRBD1	-	12	TRBV29-1	TRBJ2-7
CASSPPSDSLNTEAFF	TGTGCCAGCTCACCACCGTCGGACAGTTTGAACACTGAAGCTTTCTTT	-	-	16	TRBV18	TRBJ1-1
CASTGAGNTEAFF	TGTGCCAGTACGGGTGCTGGGAACACTGAAGCTTTCTTT	-	once	13	TRBV6-5	TRBJ1-1
CASSSLTLGGLEAFF	TGCGCCAGCAGCTCCCTGACCTTAGGGGGCCTTGAAGCTTTCTTT	TRBD1	-	15	TRBV5-1	TRBJ1-1
CASRREDRPNTEAFF	TGTGCCAGCAGAAGAGAAGACAGACCCAACACTGAAGCTTTCTTT	-	few	15	TRBV6-4	TRBJ1-1
CASSSRDRGQGTEAFF	TGTGCCAGCAGCTCCCGGGACAGGGGGCAGGGCACTGAAGCTTTCTTT	TRBD1	-	16	TRBV11-3	TRBJ1-1
CASSLVGGRLKGETQYF	TGTGCCAGCAGCTTAGTTGGGGGCAGACTGAAAGGGGAGACCCAGTACTTC	-	once	17	TRBV7-9	TRBJ2-5
CAWSEPGSEKLFF	TGTGCCTGGAGCGAGCCCGGGAGTGAAAAACTGTTTTTT	-	-	13	TRBV30	TRBJ1-4
CASSQVRQLQETQYF	TGTGCCAGCAGCCAGGTCAGGCAATTACAAGAGACCCAGTACTTC	-	-	15	TRBV3-1/TRBV3-2	TRBJ2-5
CASGLAPTPAGAKETQYF	TGTGCTAGTGGTTTGGCCCCCACCCCAGCGGGCGCAAAAGAGACCCAGTACTTC	-	-	18	TRBV12-5	TRBJ2-5
CASSLRTGAATNEKLFF	TGTGCCAGCAGCTTAAGGACAGGGGCTGCAACTAATGAAAAACTGTTTTTT	TRBD1	-	17	TRBV7-9	TRBJ1-4
CASSRDRNQPQHF	TGTGCCAGTAGTAGAGACAGGAATCAGCCCCAGCATTTT	-	-	13	TRBV19	TRBJ1-5
CASSGTSGSHEQYF	TGTGCCAGCAGTGGTACTAGCGGGAGCCACGAGCAGTACTTC	TRBD2	-	14	TRBV2	TRBJ2-7
CASSHRTSHGEKLFF	TGTGCCAGCAGCCACCGGACATCCCATGGGGAAAAACTGTTTTTT	-	-	15	TRBV11-1	TRBJ1-4
CSASAPERGYTF	TGCAGTGCTAGTGCACCCGAGAGAGGCTACACCTTC	-	-	12	TRBV20-1	TRBJ1-2
CASSLGQGGSSYEQYF	TGTGCCAGCAGCTTAGGACAGGGGGGGAGCTCCTACGAGCAGTACTTC	TRBD1	-	16	TRBV7-8	TRBJ2-7
CSVEDLGAAYNEQFF	TGCAGCGTTGAAGATCTGGGGGCAGCCTACAATGAGCAGTTCTTC	-	-	15	TRBV29-1	TRBJ2-1
CASSLRGQGSYEQYF	TGTGCCAGCAGCTTAAGGGGACAGGGCTCCTACGAGCAGTACTTC	TRBD1	-	15	TRBV7-9	TRBJ2-7
CASSQDTSEQYF	TGTGCCAGCAGCCAAGACACTAGCGAGCAGTACTTC	-	-	12	TRBV3-1/TRBV3-2	TRBJ2-7
CASSLGGRARTGNTIYF	TGCGCCAGCAGCTTGGGGGGCAGGGCAAGGACTGGAAACACCATATATTTT	-	-	17	TRBV5-1	TRBJ1-3
CASSPGAENTEAFF	TGCGCCAGCAGCCCCGGCGCGGAGAACACTGAAGCTTTCTTT	-	-	14	TRBV5-1	TRBJ1-1
CASSLGRTGTEAFF	TGTGCCAGCAGCTTGGGGAGAACGGGGACTGAAGCTTTCTTT	-	-	14	TRBV5-4	TRBJ1-1
CASRWNRDRYNSPLHF	TGTGCCAGCAGATGGAACCGGGACAGGTATAATTCACCCCTCCACTTT	TRBD1	once	16	TRBV5-6	TRBJ1-6
CAVLGGVFYGYTF	TGTGCCGTATTAGGAGGTGTGTTCTATGGCTACACCTTC	-	-	13	TRBV19	TRBJ1-2
CASTGEGTKRLPRDTQYF	TGTGCCAGCACAGGAGAGGGGACAAAAAGACTACCTCGGGATACGCAGTATTTT	-	once	18	TRBV27	TRBJ2-3
CASSSPDRAGEQYF	TGTGCCAGCAGTTCCCCGGACAGGGCGGGCGAGCAGTACTTC	TRBD1	-	14	TRBV28	TRBJ2-7
CASSTRLAPYNEQFF	TGTGCCAGCAGTACAAGACTAGCGCCCTACAATGAGCAGTTCTTC	TRBD2	few	15	TRBV6-2/TRBV6-3	TRBJ2-1
CASSLRDSGNTIYF	TGCGCCAGCAGCCTGAGGGACTCTGGAAACACCATATATTTT	-	-	14	TRBV4-1	TRBJ1-3